This TCR beta chain was obtained from a study of human T cells and chemical hapten exposure. Looking at the study overall: Patches with 0.01% DPC went on the upper back, and the tests were read at 6 days.

CDR1 DFQATT and CDR2 SNEGSKA come from the germline V gene (reference sequence). The CDR3 spans 14 residues. Losses at the gene ends were 6 bases for V and 5 bases for J; bases not matched to a gene: 8. Overall study results and limits: The presence of alopecia in the donors means their immune response may differ from healthy people's.

The time point here: pre-sensitization, week 0. Treatment noted: therapeutic diphenylcyclopropenone sensitization with weekly scalp DPC. Library preparation tagged each individual cDNA molecule with a unique molecular identifier. TCRdb re-called the RACE reads with MiXCR, one entry per CDR3 protein. The table includes roughly 40,000 distinct CDR3 sequences, roughly 12% detected once. This clonotype was seen many times. Its matching antigen is unknown. This receptor was taken from a woman in her 30s with alopecia areata. Some clones in this sample may be carry-over from other donors' samples. Sequencing used whole blood, obtained in connection with sensitization to the hapten diphenylcyclopropenone (DPC). V is TRBV20-1 and J is TRBJ2-3; 10 bases line up with TRBD2. CDR3 sequence reads: CSAPLAGVLDTQYF. The DNA of the CDR3 is TGCAGTGCCCCCCTAGCGGGAGTGTTAGATACGCAGTATTTT.